This passage covers 24 T cell receptor beta chains from one sample sequenced in a study of follicular helper T cells after annual influenza vaccination. Time point denoted: 2015-2016 season, pre-vaccination. The assay was immunoSEQ multiplex PCR, and TCRdb's table has in-frame clones only and misses some. Of some 13,000 clones detected, around 75% appear once; the ten largest clones hold about 0.4%. The sequences come from CXCR5- memory CD4+ T cells sorted from blood, collected on the day of influenza vaccination. These receptors originate from an adult who received the influenza vaccine.

The V and J genes are TRBV5-6 and TRBJ1-1; D is possibly TRBD1 (6 bases). From germline, CDR1 is SGHDT and CDR2 YYEEEE. The CDR3 covers 13 residues. Trimming pared 2 bases from V and 4 bases from J, leaving 9 bases between. The DNA of the CDR3 is TGTGCCAGCAGCTTTTGGGGGCCCACTGAAGCTTTCTTT. Translation: CASSFWGPTEAFF. The full variable domain, with the rest looked up from reference TRBV5-6 and TRBJ1-1, is DAGVTQSPTHLIKTRGQQVTLRCSPKSGHDTVSWYQQALGQGPQFIFQYYEEEERQRGNFPDRFSGHQFPNYSSELNVNALLLGDSALYLCASSFWGPTEAFFGQGTRLTVV.

This chain uses TRBV28 with TRBJ2-1; TRBD2 matches 10 bases. The trim removed 4 bases at V and 7 bases at J, leaving 7 bases unmatched. CDR3 length: 15 amino acids. The V gene's germline CDR1 is MDHEN and CDR2 SYDVKM. CDR3 in amino acids: CASSSPSGGGNEQFF. CDR3 in DNA: TGTGCCAGCAGTTCCCCGAGCGGGGGGGGTAATGAGCAGTTCTTC.

The V and J genes are TRBV18 and TRBJ1-1; 9 positions agree with TRBD1. Germline CDR1 KGHSH, CDR2 LQKENI. CDR3 size: 15 residues. The V segment lost 5 bases and the J segment 2 bases; nucleotides outside the gene matches: 6. CDR3 sequence: CASSIQGALNTEAFF. For the CDR3, the DNA is TGTGCCAGCTCAATACAGGGGGCTCTAAACACTGAAGCTTTCTTT.

The chain is built from TRBV6-6 and TRBJ2-1; TRBD1 agrees at 7 bases. This CDR3 region has 15 residues. Germline loops: CDR1 MNHNY, CDR2 SVGAGI (reference sequence). The V and J ends lost 6 bases and 2 bases, in that order; junction bases with no gene match: 7. CDR3 loop: CASSPGTVTYNEQFF. The CDR3 DNA reads TGTGCCAGCAGCCCAGGGACAGTGACCTACAATGAGCAGTTCTTC.

CDR3 amino acids: CASSSIGAYSNQPQHF. The CDR3 nucleotides read TGTGCCAGCAGCTCCATCGGAGCCTATAGCAATCAGCCCCAGCATTTT. V and J are TRBV7-2 and TRBJ1-5; D uncertain. In germline, CDR1 is SGHTA, CDR2 FQGNSA. V lost 4 bases to trimming and J lost 0 bases, with 13 bases between them. This CDR3 spans 16 amino acids.

The chain recombines TRBV11-3 with TRBJ2-1; D assignment may be TRBD1 or TRBD2 (5 bases each). Germline CDR1 reads SGHNT; CDR2 reads YENEEA. Between the trimmed V and J ends, which lost 6 bases and 6 bases, there was a span of 15 bases. CDR3 size: 14 residues. The CDR3 region has the DNA TGTGCCAGCAGTCGAGGGGTATTCGGCAATGAGCAGTTCTTC. Its translation: CASSRGVFGNEQFF. The whole variable domain, remainder taken from reference TRBV11-3 and TRBJ2-1, is EAGVVQSPRYKIIEKKQPVAFWCNPISGHNTLYWYLQNLGQGPELLIRYENEEAVDDSQLPKDRFSAERLKGVDSTLKIQPAELGDSAVYLCASSRGVFGNEQFFGPGTRLTVL.

The gene calls are TRBV29-1 and TRBJ1-1; no definite D call. Germline V lookup: CDR1 SQVTM, CDR2 ANQGSEA. Trimming pared 4 bases from V and 8 bases from J, leaving 11 bases between. The CDR3 contains 11 residues. The DNA for the CDR3 is TGCAGCGTTGTGTCTTATTTAGAAGCTTTCTTT. This sequence encodes CSVVSYLEAFF.

The genes are TRBV18 and TRBJ1-6; maybe TRBD1 (5 bases). CDR1 and CDR2 (germline): KGHSH, LQKENI. There are 12 residues in the CDR3. Between the trimmed V and J ends, which lost 6 bases and 7 bases, there was a span of 7 bases. The CDR3 DNA is TGTGCCAGCTCCGGGGCGAATTCACCCCTCCACTTT. As protein: CASSGANSPLHF.

CDR3 in amino acids: CASTRTSGDYNEQFF. CDR3 nucleotide sequence: TGTGCCAGCACTCGGACTAGCGGGGACTACAATGAGCAGTTCTTC. The chain employs TRBV25-1 and TRBJ2-1; 12 bases are shared with TRBD2. Germline V lookup: CDR1 MGHDK, CDR2 SYGVNS. The V segment lost 7 bases and the J segment 3 bases; nucleotides outside the gene matches: 4. The CDR3 runs to 15 residues.

This clone has a single count. This chain links TRBV18 with TRBJ2-1, with 11 bases identical to TRBD2. The ends lost 3 bases at V and 9 bases at J; junction bases unmatched: 10. This CDR3 spans 16 amino acids. Per germline, CDR1 KGHSH and CDR2 LQKENI. In DNA, the CDR3 is TGTGCCAGCTCACCCGTAGCGGGGGGGCCTAAGGGTGAGCAGTTCTTC. The encoded protein is CASSPVAGGPKGEQFF.

V gene TRBV5-6 combines with J gene TRBJ2-2, with unresolved D. Trimming removed 5 bases at V and 7 bases at J, with 15 bases between. CDR1 and CDR2 from the germline V gene are SGHDT and YYEEEE. The CDR3 covers 14 residues. The CDR3 nucleotides are TGTGCCAGCAGTGGTGGATTTATCGGCGGGGAGCTGTTTTTT. Translation: CASSGGFIGGELFF.

This chain links TRBV7-9 with TRBJ2-5; D is unclear. Trimming removed 3 bases at V and 4 bases at J, with 9 bases between. The germline CDR1 and CDR2 sequences are SEHNR and FQNEAQ (reference sequence). The CDR3 totals 13 residues. For the CDR3, the DNA is TGTGCCAGCAGCTTGACCTACGCAGAGACCCAGTACTTC. Residues: CASSLTYAETQYF.

This chain connects TRBV7-9 to TRBJ1-1; D unresolved. The CDR3 length is 12 residues. CDR1 is SEHNR, CDR2 FQNEAQ, per germline (reference sequence). Trimming removed 8 bases at V and 2 bases at J, with 9 bases between. The CDR3 spells CASGQINTEAFF. Written as DNA, the CDR3 is TGTGCCAGCGGGCAAATAAACACTGAAGCTTTCTTT.

This clone was counted a single time. V usage is TRBV20-1 and J usage is TRBJ2-1; D tentatively reads TRBD1 or TRBD2 (6 bases each). The length of the CDR3 is 11 residues. CDR1 is DFQATT, CDR2 SNEGSKA, per germline (reference sequence). Trimming took off 0 bases at V and 12 bases at J, with 9 bases between the two ends. Written as DNA, the CDR3 is TGCAGTGCTAGAGAGGGGGGCGGGCAGTTCTTC. Amino acid sequence: CSAREGGGQFF.

This chain joins TRBV5-4 and TRBJ1-4; TRBD1 matches at 7 bases. There are 18 residues in the CDR3. Germline assignment: CDR1 SGHNT and CDR2 YYREEE (reference sequence). V gave up 4 bases and J gave up 3 bases; unmatched junction bases: 15. This chain's CDR3 is CASSTNRGGTAANEKLFF. The DNA of the CDR3 is TGTGCCAGCAGCACAAACAGGGGTGGAACCGCAGCTAATGAAAAACTGTTTTTT.

V gene TRBV27 combines with J gene TRBJ1-2; TRBD1 matches 10 bases. This CDR3 has 17 residues. V lost 5 bases to trimming and J lost 2 bases; unmatched junction nucleotides: 11. In germline, CDR1 is MNHEY, CDR2 SMNVEV (reference sequence). In DNA form, the CDR3 reads TGTGCCAGCAGTCTAAGACAGGGGGCACTTTGGAACTATGGCTACACCTTC. Protein sequence: CASSLRQGALWNYGYTF.

The V and J genes are TRBV11-2 and TRBJ1-1; D call uncertain. Germline assignment: CDR1 SGHAT and CDR2 FQNNGV. V was cut by 5 bases and J by 0 bases, with 13 bases left in between. The CDR3 has 15 amino acids. As DNA, the CDR3 is TGTGCCAGCAGCCCAGGTGTAGGGTTGAACACTGAAGCTTTCTTT. Residues: CASSPGVGLNTEAFF. Filled out from reference TRBV11-2 and TRBJ1-1, the complete variable domain reads EAGVAQSPRYKIIEKRQSVAFWCNPISGHATLYWYQQILGQGPKLLIQFQNNGVVDDSQLPKDRFSAERLKGVDSTLKIQPAKLEDSAVYLCASSPGVGLNTEAFFGQGTRLTVV.

The CDR3 sequence is CASRSWRGKRNQETQYF. The CDR3 nucleotides read TGTGCCAGCAGAAGCTGGAGGGGGAAAAGGAACCAAGAGACCCAGTACTTC. The chain joins TRBV11-2 to TRBJ2-5; perhaps D is TRBD1 or TRBD2 (6 bases each). Trimming cost V 6 bases and J 0 bases, with 20 bases left between them. In germline, CDR1 is SGHAT, CDR2 FQNNGV. CDR3 length: 17 amino acids.

The gene calls are TRBV30 and TRBJ2-1; D is unclear. Trimming stripped 1 base from V and 6 bases from J, with 10 bases between. The CDR3 length is 13 residues. CDR1 is GTSNPN, CDR2 SVGIG, per germline (reference sequence). CDR3 in DNA: TGTGCCTGGAGTGGTAATAGGCCCAATGAGCAGTTCTTC. As protein: CAWSGNRPNEQFF.

V is TRBV7-6 and J is TRBJ2-2; either TRBD1 or TRBD2 may fit D (7 bases each). The ends were cut back, 3 bases at V and 7 bases at J, with 12 bases in the middle. CDR1 and CDR2 (germline): SGHVS, FNYEAQ. There are 14 residues in the CDR3. CDR3 nucleotides: TGTGCCAGCAGCTTCAGGGGGGGCATCGGGGAGCTGTTTTTT. Protein product: CASSFRGGIGELFF. Supplemented by reference TRBV7-6 and TRBJ2-2, the full variable domain reads GAGVSQSPRYKVTKRGQDVALRCDPISGHVSLYWYRQALGQGPEFLTYFNYEAQQDKSGLPNDRFSAERPEGSISTLTIQRTEQRDSAMYRCASSFRGGIGELFFGEGSRLTVL.

This chain joins TRBV10-3 and TRBJ1-5, with D unclear. The V end lost 10 bases, the J end lost 6 bases, and 19 bases lay between the germline ends. The V gene's germline CDR1 is ENHRY and CDR2 SYGVKD. This CDR3 has 14 amino acids. CDR3 nucleotide sequence: TGTGCCAGCAGCCCCGATAGGGCGGCTCAGCCCCAGCATTTT. Protein: CASSPDRAAQPQHF.

The chain carries TRBV10-3 and TRBJ2-3, with TRBD2 as a possible D gene (7 bases). CDR1 is ENHRY and CDR2 is SYGVKD in the germline V gene. CDR3 length equals 16 residues. The V gene lost 0 bases and the J gene lost 3 bases, with 13 bases spanning the gap. The CDR3 region has the DNA TGTGCCATCAGTGAGTCTGGGGGGGCCAGAACAGATACGCAGTATTTT. It specifies CAISESGGARTDTQYF.

This rearrangement joins TRBV9 to TRBJ1-1; D might be TRBD1 (5 bases). The germline CDR1 and CDR2 sequences are SGDLS and YYNGEE. The germline V and J ends were trimmed by 3 bases and 4 bases, with 16 bases remaining between them. The CDR3 spans 15 residues. The CDR3, as DNA: TGTGCCAGCAGCGAAAACGAGGGGCGAGGCACTGAAGCTTTCTTT. This sequence encodes CASSENEGRGTEAFF.

The chain has TRBV9 and TRBJ2-7; no definite D call. From germline, CDR1 is SGDLS and CDR2 YYNGEE. This CDR3 comprises 15 residues. V was pared by 7 bases and J by 3 bases, with 20 bases between. The CDR3 bases are TGTGCCAGCTCCCCTGGGCAAGGGAACTTCTACGAGCAGTACTTC. Its protein is CASSPGQGNFYEQYF.